These 5 T cell receptor beta chains were all obtained from the same sample, sequenced in a study of T-cell reconstitution after alpha-beta-depleted transplantation in children. It was with unique molecular identifiers that the TCRbeta library was prepared. Via MiXCR, TCRdb re-called the PCR reads, giving one row per CDR3 protein. The sample has 240,000 or so distinct CDR3 sequences; around 7.8% are singletons. Sequences were derived from PBMCs, mostly from graft donor cells, sampled 180 days after TCRalphabeta/CD19-depleted stem cell transplant. Receptors were obtained from a male patient between 10 and 17 years old who had a stem cell transplant for acute lymphoblastic leukemia, so the T cells may come from the graft donor.

The table lists this clonotype with many counts. The chain is built from TRBV4-3 and TRBJ2-3; D is undetermined. Germline CDR1 is LGHNA and CDR2 is YSLEER. The CDR3 has 13 amino acids. Trimming took 3 bases from V and 6 from J, leaving 10 bases between them. The CDR3 DNA is TGCGCCAGCAGCCAGAGTAGGCAGGATACGCAGTATTTT. Protein sequence: CASSQSRQDTQYF.

This clonotype was observed at least ten times. The rearrangement uses TRBV12-5 and TRBJ2-1; possible D gene TRBD2, 6 bases. The CDR3 contains 17 residues. Per germline, CDR1 LGHNT and CDR2 FRNRAP. With 1 base removed from V and 6 bases from J, the gap between germline ends came to 19 bases. In DNA, the CDR3 is TGTGCTAGTGGTTTGGGGGGGGAGGACCTCCCGCGCAATGAGCAGTTCTTC. Translation: CASGLGGEDLPRNEQFF.

Many counts were recorded for this clonotype. J is TRBJ1-1 and V is TRBV20-1; D is uncertain. Germline V gene data show CDR1 as DFQATT and CDR2 as SNEGSKA (reference sequence). V lost 6 bases and J lost 10, with 6 bases in between. The CDR3 spans 8 residues. CDR3 nucleotides: TGCAGTGCGGTGGGAGCTTTCTTT. It translates to CSAVGAFF.

This clonotype showed up many times. V is TRBV12-3 or TRBV12-4 and J is TRBJ2-7; perhaps TRBD1 as D (6 bases). The length of the CDR3 is 15 residues. The germline V and J ends were trimmed by 6 bases and 0 bases, with 15 bases remaining between them. CDR3 bases: TGTGCCAGCAGCTCTAAGAGGGGGTCCTCCTACGAGCAGTACTTC. It specifies CASSSKRGSSYEQYF.

V gene TRBV7-9 combines with J gene TRBJ2-5, with 8 bases fitting TRBD1. The length of the CDR3 is 17 residues. Germline V gene sequence: CDR1 SEHNR, CDR2 FQNEAQ (reference sequence). J lost 5 bases, V lost 3 bases, and 14 bases had no gene match. The CDR3 DNA reads TGTGCCAGCAGCTTCCCGGTGGGGGACAGGACTAACGAGACCCAGTACTTC. Translation gives CASSFPVGDRTNETQYF.